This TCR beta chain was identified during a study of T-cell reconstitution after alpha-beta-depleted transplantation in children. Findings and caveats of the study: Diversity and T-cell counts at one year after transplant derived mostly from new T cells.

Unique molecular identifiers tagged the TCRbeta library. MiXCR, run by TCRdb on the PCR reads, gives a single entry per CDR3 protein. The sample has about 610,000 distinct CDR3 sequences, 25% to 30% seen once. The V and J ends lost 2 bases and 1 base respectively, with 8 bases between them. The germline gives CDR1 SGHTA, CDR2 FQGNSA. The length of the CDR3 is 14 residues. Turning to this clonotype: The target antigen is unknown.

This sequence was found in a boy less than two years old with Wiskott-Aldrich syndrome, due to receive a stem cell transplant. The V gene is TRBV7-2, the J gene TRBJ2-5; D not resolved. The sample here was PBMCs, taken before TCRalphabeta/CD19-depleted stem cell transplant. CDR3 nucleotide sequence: TGTGCCAGCAGCTTATTTCCGATCCAAGAGACCCAGTACTTC. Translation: CASSLFPIQETQYF.